Below, 26 T cell receptor beta chains from the same sample are listed, as sequenced in a study of PD-1 blockade in mismatch repair-deficient tumors. Sequencing used immunoSEQ multiplex PCR; TCRdb keeps in-frame clones, though not all of them. The data contain some 84,000 clones, approximately 84% of them singletons. Sample: peripheral blood, taken 12 weeks after starting pembrolizumab. These receptors were taken from an adult with mismatch repair-deficient cancer.

The rearrangement links TRBV6-6 to TRBJ1-1; the D is unclear. Germline CDR1 is MNHNY and CDR2 is SVGAGI (reference sequence). Between the trimmed V and J ends, which lost 6 bases and 5 bases, there was a span of 16 bases. The CDR3 sequence is 14 residues long. Here the CDR3 reads CASSSLGPGTEAFF. CDR3 DNA sequence: TGTGCCAGCAGCTCTCTAGGGCCGGGGACTGAAGCTTTCTTT.

The rearrangement joins TRBV10-3 to TRBJ2-4; D is perhaps TRBD1 or TRBD2 (5 bases each). Germline CDR1 and CDR2: ENHRY and SYGVKD. The germline V and J ends were trimmed by 3 bases and 15 bases, with 18 bases remaining between them. CDR3 size: 13 residues. The CDR3 sequence is CAISDGTGTLGYF. The CDR3 coding sequence is TGTGCCATCAGTGATGGTACCGGGACCCTTGGGTACTTC.

The CDR3 here is CASSEWSDEGSDTQYF. The CDR3 DNA reads TGTGCCAGCAGTGAATGGTCTGATGAGGGTTCAGATACGCAGTATTTT. The rearrangement links TRBV6-1 to TRBJ2-3; D is possibly TRBD2 (5 bases). Germline V gives CDR1 MNHNS, CDR2 SASEGT. Trimming shortened V by 2 bases and J by 4 bases, and 16 bases separated the two germline ends. The CDR3 is 16 residues long.

The chain links TRBV5-1 to TRBJ2-2; perhaps D is TRBD1 or TRBD2 (5 bases each). V was cut by 1 base and J by 3 bases, with 7 bases left in between. The CDR3 is made up of 14 amino acids. The germline gives CDR1 SGHRS, CDR2 YFSETQ. CDR3 amino acids: CASSLLGHTGELFF. CDR3 in DNA: TGCGCCAGCAGCTTGCTGGGACACACCGGGGAGCTGTTTTTT. Supplemented by reference TRBV5-1 and TRBJ2-2, the full variable domain reads KAGVTQTPRYLIKTRGQQVTLSCSPISGHRSVSWYQQTPGQGLQFLFEYFSETQRNKGNFPGRFSGRQFSNSRSEMNVSTLELGDSALYLCASSLLGHTGELFFGEGSRLTVL.

This clone was seen a single time. The rearrangement uses TRBV4-3 and TRBJ2-1; 7 positions agree with TRBD2. V gave up 0 bases and J gave up 7 bases; unmatched junction bases: 9. CDR3 length equals 16 residues. Germline V gene sequence: CDR1 LGHNA, CDR2 YSLEER. CDR3 amino acids: CASSQEYSGKLNEQFF. CDR3 bases: TGCGCCAGCAGCCAAGAATACAGCGGGAAGTTGAATGAGCAGTTCTTC.

The table lists this clone with a count of one. The V call is TRBV5-6, the J call TRBJ2-4; no definite D call. Germline V lookup: CDR1 SGHDT, CDR2 YYEEEE. Trimming pared 2 bases from V and 0 bases from J, leaving 6 bases between. The CDR3 contains 14 residues. The CDR3 spells CASSLRIAKNIQYF. CDR3 bases: TGTGCCAGCAGCTTAAGAATAGCCAAAAACATTCAGTACTTC.

The chain couples TRBV4-1 to TRBJ2-5; 8 bases are shared with TRBD2. This CDR3 contains 15 residues. Germline-derived CDR1 and CDR2 are MGHRA and YSYEKL. Unmatched junction bases numbered 6, after V lost 0 bases and J lost 6 bases. CDR3 loop: CASSQETAGGKTQYF. CDR3 nucleotide sequence: TGCGCCAGCAGCCAAGAAACGGCGGGAGGAAAGACCCAGTACTTC.

V and J are TRBV11-3 and TRBJ2-1, with TRBD1 matching 9 bases. This CDR3 contains 15 residues. CDR1 is SGHNT, CDR2 YENEEA, per germline. V was pared by 2 bases and J by 7 bases, with 6 bases of the junction left unmatched. In nucleotides, the CDR3 is TGTGCCAGCAGCTTAAGCGGGACAGGGCAAAATGAGCAGTTCTTC. This translates into CASSLSGTGQNEQFF.

The table lists this clone with a few counts. The chain has TRBV29-1 and TRBJ1-5; D gene unclear. V lost 4 bases to trimming and J lost 4 bases, with 11 bases between them. Germline-derived CDR1 and CDR2 are SQVTM and ANQGSEA. CDR3 size: 13 residues. In DNA form, the CDR3 reads TGCAGCGTTGCACCAGGATTAAATCAGCCCCAGCATTTT. Protein: CSVAPGLNQPQHF.

The chain is built from TRBV7-9 and TRBJ1-1; D remains unclear. Trimming shortened V by 1 base and J by 1 base, and 7 bases separated the two germline ends. The CDR3 length is 14 residues. Germline loops: CDR1 SEHNR, CDR2 FQNEAQ (reference sequence). CDR3 coding DNA: TGTGCCAGCAGCTTAGGACGACAGAACACTGAAGCTTTCTTT. This sequence encodes CASSLGRQNTEAFF.

The sample holds one count of this clone. V usage is TRBV7-9 and J usage is TRBJ2-1, with D perhaps matching TRBD1 (6 bases). The germline CDR1 and CDR2 sequences are SEHNR and FQNEAQ (reference sequence). Between the trimmed V and J ends, which lost 5 bases and 5 bases, there was a span of 7 bases. The length of the CDR3 is 12 residues. Here the CDR3 reads CASSQGHNEQFF. The CDR3 DNA follows: TGTGCCAGCAGCCAGGGGCACAATGAGCAGTTCTTC.

This sequence joins TRBV5-4 and TRBJ2-5; the match to TRBD2 covers 7 bases. CDR3 size: 16 residues. CDR1 and CDR2 from the germline V gene are SGHNT and YYREEE (reference sequence). V dropped 2 bases and J dropped 2; count of bases not matched to a gene: 9. The chain's CDR3 is CASSFGGDRAQETQYF. The CDR3 coding sequence is TGTGCCAGCAGCTTTGGGGGGGACCGGGCTCAAGAGACCCAGTACTTC.

The genes are TRBV19 and TRBJ1-5; no definite D call. The CDR3 spans 12 residues. Trimming cost V 4 bases and J 4 bases, with 5 bases left between them. The germline CDR1 and CDR2 sequences are LNHDA and SQIVND (reference sequence). In nucleotides, the CDR3 is TGTGCCAGTAGTAGGTTAAATCAGCCCCAGCATTTT. Amino acid sequence: CASSRLNQPQHF.

V is TRBV13 and J is TRBJ2-2; 9 bases are shared with TRBD2. This CDR3 comprises 18 residues. Unmatched junction bases numbered 10, after V lost 5 bases and J lost 0 bases. Germline V gene data show CDR1 as PRHDT and CDR2 as FYEKMQ (reference sequence). The CDR3 region is CASSPGTSLYANTGELFF. DNA of the CDR3: TGTGCCAGCAGCCCAGGGACTAGCTTGTACGCGAACACCGGGGAGCTGTTTTTT.

This clone was detected only a few times. The V gene is TRBV11-1, the J gene TRBJ1-3; unclear D gene. Between the trimmed V and J ends, which lost 2 bases and 0 bases, there was a span of 8 bases. The CDR3 is 15 residues long. The V gene's germline CDR1 is SGHAT and CDR2 FQDESV (reference sequence). CDR3 sequence (DNA): TGTGCCAGCAGCTTATCCGGTGCCTCTGGAAACACCATATATTTT. Protein product: CASSLSGASGNTIYF.

The chain is built from TRBV5-1 and TRBJ2-3; 9 nucleotides match TRBD2. Germline V lookup: CDR1 SGHRS, CDR2 YFSETQ. V was pared by 1 base and J by 6 bases, with 9 bases of the junction left unmatched. The CDR3 loop spans 16 amino acids. CDR3 coding DNA: TGCGCCAGCAGCTTGCAGGCGGGAGGGTCGGGGGATACGCAGTATTTT. Its protein is CASSLQAGGSGDTQYF.

The chain couples TRBV7-9 to TRBJ1-2, with TRBD1 identical over 8 bases. There are 14 residues in the CDR3. The trim removed 5 bases at V and 3 bases at J, leaving 5 bases unmatched. Germline V gene sequence: CDR1 SEHNR, CDR2 FQNEAQ (reference sequence). In DNA form, the CDR3 reads TGTGCCAGCAGCCCACGGGACAGGTACTATGGCTACACCTTC. Its protein product is CASSPRDRYYGYTF. The whole variable domain, filled in from reference TRBV7-9 and TRBJ1-2, reads DTGVSQNPRHKITKRGQNVTFRCDPISEHNRLYWYRQTLGQGPEFLTYFQNEAQLEKSRLLSDRFSAERPKGSFSTLEIQRTEQGDSAMYLCASSPRDRYYGYTFGSGTRLTVV.

A single count supports this clone. CDR3 loop: CASSLVLGQNYGYTF. The CDR3 nucleotides read TGTGCCAGCAGCTTGGTCTTGGGACAGAACTATGGCTACACCTTC. The J gene is TRBJ1-2, the V gene TRBV5-8; 7 nucleotides align to TRBD1. This CDR3 is 15 amino acids long. V gave up 0 bases and J gave up 2 bases; unmatched junction bases: 4. Germline V gene data show CDR1 as SGHTS and CDR2 as YDEGEE.

The V gene is TRBV11-2, the J gene TRBJ2-7; D gene unclear. This CDR3 spans 13 amino acids. Germline values: CDR1 SGHAT, CDR2 FQNNGV. The V and J ends lost 6 bases and 0 bases respectively, with 9 bases between them. The DNA for the CDR3 is TGTGCCAGCAGAAACAGAGTCTCCTACGAGCAGTACTTC. As protein: CASRNRVSYEQYF.

V is TRBV27 and J is TRBJ2-3, with D uncertain. The V gene's germline CDR1 is MNHEY and CDR2 SMNVEV (reference sequence). The germline V and J ends were trimmed by 5 bases and 7 bases, with 16 bases remaining between them. This CDR3 contains 14 residues. CDR3 bases: TGTGCCAGCAGTCCCCTCGACTCGGCCCATACGCAGTATTTT. This codes for CASSPLDSAHTQYF.

The chain links TRBV6-1 to TRBJ2-1, with TRBD1 matching 7 bases. J was trimmed by 6 bases and V by 6 bases; bases with no gene match: 11. The CDR3 totals 15 residues. In germline, CDR1 is MNHNS, CDR2 SASEGT. The CDR3 nucleotides read TGTGCCAGCAGCCCTTCCGAGACAGGGAGCAATGAGCAGTTCTTC. Encoded protein: CASSPSETGSNEQFF.

The V gene is TRBV5-4, the J gene TRBJ2-7; 9 nucleotides match TRBD1. This CDR3 has 16 residues. With 5 bases clipped from V and 4 bases from J, the junction kept 13 bases outside the gene matches. Germline CDR1 SGHNT, CDR2 YYREEE (reference sequence). The CDR3 DNA is TGTGCCAGCAGTTCGTACTCGGGACAGGGTATGTACGAGCAGTACTTC. The encoded protein is CASSSYSGQGMYEQYF.

The rearrangement links TRBV5-4 to TRBJ2-5; D is ambiguous. This CDR3 spans 14 amino acids. CDR1 and CDR2 (germline): SGHNT, YYREEE (reference sequence). V lost 0 bases and J lost 2, with 8 bases in between. CDR3 amino acids: CASSLEGLQETQYF. For the CDR3, the DNA is TGTGCCAGCAGCTTGGAGGGTTTGCAAGAGACCCAGTACTTC. Full variable domain (remainder filled in from reference TRBV5-4 and TRBJ2-5): ETGVTQSPTHLIKTRGQQVTLRCSSQSGHNTVSWYQQALGQGPQFIFQYYREEENGRGNFPPRFSGLQFPNYSSELNVNALELDDSALYLCASSLEGLQETQYFGPGTRLLVL.

The V call is TRBV4-1, the J call TRBJ2-7; D is ambiguous. This CDR3 has 14 amino acids. Germline V gene lookup returns CDR1 MGHRA and CDR2 YSYEKL. V lost 1 base and J 6 bases, leaving 13 bases between the germline ends. The CDR3 reads CASSQAVEWSEQYF. The DNA of the CDR3 is TGCGCCAGCAGCCAAGCCGTCGAGTGGAGCGAGCAGTACTTC.

The chain employs TRBV18 and TRBJ2-2, with D uncertain. Looked up from germline, CDR1 is KGHSH and CDR2 is LQKENI. The germline V and J ends were trimmed by 3 bases and 3 bases, with 8 bases remaining between them. The CDR3 length is 14 residues. Here the CDR3 reads CASSPFGDTGELFF. As DNA, the CDR3 is TGTGCCAGCTCACCTTTTGGGGACACCGGGGAGCTGTTTTTT.

This chain uses TRBV5-1 with TRBJ2-5; 16 bases map to TRBD2. Germline V lookup: CDR1 SGHRS, CDR2 YFSETQ. The CDR3 contains 17 residues. V trimming: 4 bases; J trimming: 5 bases; junction bases outside the gene matches: 8. DNA for the CDR3: TGCGCCAGCAGCCTGAAGGGACTAGCGGGAGGGCCGGAGACCCAGTACTTC. Its translation: CASSLKGLAGGPETQYF.